This TCR beta chain is drawn from a study of T cell responses to AZD1222 COVID-19 vaccine. Study outcomes and limitations: Receipt of two AZD1222 doses was followed by a rise in Spike-specific TCR breadth and depth. Nearly half of unique spike-specific TCRs reportedly avoided B.1.351 and B.1.1.7 mutated regions.

Using immunoSEQ multiplex PCR, the repertoire was profiled, and TCRdb retains in-frame clones only, with some absent. The data show 120,000 or so clones, 80% to 90% seen once. On this clone itself: Its antigen remains unidentified.

The sequences come from peripheral blood, collected on day 0 of AZD1222 vaccination. The source of this sequence is an adult in good health.

CDR3 residues: CASSLGKDRGLNEQFF. The CDR3 region has the DNA TGTGCCAGCAGCTTGGGAAAGGACAGGGGGCTCAATGAGCAGTTCTTC. The rearrangement links TRBV5-4 to TRBJ2-1; the match to TRBD1 covers 11 bases. In germline, CDR1 is SGHNT, CDR2 YYREEE (reference sequence). There are 16 residues in the CDR3. The J segment lost 6 bases and the V segment lost 0 bases, leaving 5 bases of the junction unmatched. The entire variable domain, with the rest obtained from reference TRBV5-4 and TRBJ2-1, is as follows: ETGVTQSPTHLIKTRGQQVTLRCSSQSGHNTVSWYQQALGQGPQFIFQYYREEENGRGNFPPRFSGLQFPNYSSELNVNALELDDSALYLCASSLGKDRGLNEQFFGPGTRLTVL.